The sample holds many counts of the clone carrying this T cell receptor beta chain. TCRdb re-analysed the 5' RACE reads in MiXCR, keeping a single row per CDR3 protein. The table records about 48,000 distinct CDR3 sequences, roughly 5% of them present only once. The time point was: sample taken at primary tumor resection. The data originate from a study of spatial heterogeneity in lung cancer. Looking at the study overall: Alpha-chain detections were consistently fewer than beta-chain detections among the sequences.

Germline CDR1 and CDR2: MNHNS and SASEGT. The V and J ends lost 8 bases and 2 bases respectively, with 11 bases between them. The CDR3 loop spans 13 amino acids. The starting material was PBMCs, obtained at surgery. J is TRBJ2-3 and V is TRBV6-1, with D hard to call. This TCR came from a male donor with early-stage non-small cell lung cancer. CDR3 DNA sequence: TGTGCCAGCTCCGTGGATGCCACAGATACGCAGTATTTT. It codes for CASSVDATDTQYF.